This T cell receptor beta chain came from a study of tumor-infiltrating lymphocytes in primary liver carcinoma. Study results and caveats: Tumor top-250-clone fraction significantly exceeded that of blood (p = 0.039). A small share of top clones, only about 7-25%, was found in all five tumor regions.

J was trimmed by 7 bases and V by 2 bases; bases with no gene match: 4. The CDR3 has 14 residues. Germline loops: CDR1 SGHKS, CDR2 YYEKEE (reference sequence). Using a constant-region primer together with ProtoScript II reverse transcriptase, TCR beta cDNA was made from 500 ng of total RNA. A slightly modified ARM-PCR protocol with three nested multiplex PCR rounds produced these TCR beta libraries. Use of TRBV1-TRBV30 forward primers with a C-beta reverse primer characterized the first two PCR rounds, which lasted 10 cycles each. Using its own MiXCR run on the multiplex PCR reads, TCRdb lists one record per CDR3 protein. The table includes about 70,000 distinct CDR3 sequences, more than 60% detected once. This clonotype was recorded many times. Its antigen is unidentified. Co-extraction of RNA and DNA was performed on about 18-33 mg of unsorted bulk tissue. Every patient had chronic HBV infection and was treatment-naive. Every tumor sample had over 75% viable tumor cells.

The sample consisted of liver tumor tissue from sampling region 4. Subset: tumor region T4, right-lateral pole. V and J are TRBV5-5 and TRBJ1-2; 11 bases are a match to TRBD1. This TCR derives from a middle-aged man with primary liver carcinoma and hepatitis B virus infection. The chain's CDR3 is CASSLSGTGGGYTF. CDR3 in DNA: TGTGCCAGCAGCTTATCCGGGACAGGGGGTGGCTACACCTTC.